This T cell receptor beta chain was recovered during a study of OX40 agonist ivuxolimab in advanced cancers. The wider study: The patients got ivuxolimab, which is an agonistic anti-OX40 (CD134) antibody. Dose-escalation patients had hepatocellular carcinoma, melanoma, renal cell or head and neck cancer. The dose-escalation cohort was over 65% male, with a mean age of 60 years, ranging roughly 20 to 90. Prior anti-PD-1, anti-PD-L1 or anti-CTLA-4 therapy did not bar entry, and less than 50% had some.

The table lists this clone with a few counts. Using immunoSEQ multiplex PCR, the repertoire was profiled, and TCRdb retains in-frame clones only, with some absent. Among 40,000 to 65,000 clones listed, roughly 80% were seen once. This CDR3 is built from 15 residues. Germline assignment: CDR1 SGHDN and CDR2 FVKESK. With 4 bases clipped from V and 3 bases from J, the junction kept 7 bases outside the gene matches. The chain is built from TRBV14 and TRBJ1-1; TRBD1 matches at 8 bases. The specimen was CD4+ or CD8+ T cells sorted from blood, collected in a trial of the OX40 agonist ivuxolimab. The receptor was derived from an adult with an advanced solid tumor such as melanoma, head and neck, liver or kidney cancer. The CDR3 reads CASSLRTGSHTEAFF. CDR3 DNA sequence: TGTGCCAGCAGCCTGCGGACAGGGTCTCACACTGAAGCTTTCTTT.